These 10 T cell receptor beta chains originate from one sample sequenced in a study of blood T cell repertoires in COVID-19. Method: immunoSEQ multiplex PCR; TCRdb's copy keeps in-frame clones and lacks some. The data hold around 210,000 clones, with roughly 88% observed a single time. Sequenced: peripheral blood. The receptors derive from a man aged 50 or older with COVID-19, enrolled during active disease.

This sequence joins TRBV2 and TRBJ2-3; TRBD2 matches 9 bases. The CDR3 is 14 residues long. Germline V CDR1 and CDR2: SNHLY, FYNNEI. V shed 4 bases and J 6 bases; nucleotides not matched to a gene: 5. Here the CDR3 DNA reads TGTGCCAGCAGTGGCGGGGGGGGGACGGATACGCAGTATTTT. Amino acids: CASSGGGGTDTQYF.

DNA for the CDR3: TGTGCCAGTAGCGGGACAGTCCCAGATACGCAGTATTTT. Translation gives CASSGTVPDTQYF. The rearrangement joins TRBV19 to TRBJ2-3; 7 nucleotides align to TRBD1. Germline V gene sequence: CDR1 LNHDA, CDR2 SQIVND (reference sequence). V trimming: 6 bases; J trimming: 4 bases; junction bases outside the gene matches: 4. The CDR3 loop spans 13 amino acids. The full variable domain, completed using reference TRBV19 and TRBJ2-3, is DGGITQSPKYLFRKEGQNVTLSCEQNLNHDAMYWYRQDPGQGLRLIYYSQIVNDFQKGDIAEGYSVSREKKESFPLTVTSAQKNPTAFYLCASSGTVPDTQYFGPGTRLTVL.

The genes are TRBV5-4 and TRBJ1-4; 8 bases fit TRBD1. Germline V gene lookup returns CDR1 SGHNT and CDR2 YYREEE (reference sequence). The CDR3 has 16 residues. V shed 1 base, J shed 7 bases, and the junction held 9 bases outside the gene matches. CDR3 coding DNA: TGTGCCAGCAGCTTGCAGGGGGCGGGGGTTAGTGAAAAACTGTTTTTT. It translates to CASSLQGAGVSEKLFF. The variable domain in full, completed from reference TRBV5-4 and TRBJ1-4, reads ETGVTQSPTHLIKTRGQQVTLRCSSQSGHNTVSWYQQALGQGPQFIFQYYREEENGRGNFPPRFSGLQFPNYSSELNVNALELDDSALYLCASSLQGAGVSEKLFFGSGTQLSVL.

The chain has TRBV5-1 and TRBJ1-1; the D gene is possibly TRBD1 (5 bases). This CDR3 has 15 residues. Germline CDR1 reads SGHRS; CDR2 reads YFSETQ. The V and J ends lost 4 bases and 0 bases respectively, with 13 bases between them. In nucleotides, the CDR3 is TGCGCCAGCAGCCCGGGACTGCTGATGAACACTGAAGCTTTCTTT. Its translation is CASSPGLLMNTEAFF. The full variable domain, completed using reference TRBV5-1 and TRBJ1-1, is KAGVTQTPRYLIKTRGQQVTLSCSPISGHRSVSWYQQTPGQGLQFLFEYFSETQRNKGNFPGRFSGRQFSNSRSEMNVSTLELGDSALYLCASSPGLLMNTEAFFGQGTRLTVV.

The chain employs TRBV11-2 and TRBJ2-7; D is possibly TRBD2 (6 bases). V was trimmed by 0 bases and J by 2 bases, leaving 11 bases between them. The CDR3 spans 15 residues. Germline V CDR1 and CDR2: SGHAT, FQNNGV. The CDR3 DNA is TGTGCCAGCAGCTTAGACCGGGACTCAGCCTACGAGCAGTACTTC. Amino acid sequence: CASSLDRDSAYEQYF. Filled out from reference TRBV11-2 and TRBJ2-7, the complete variable domain reads EAGVAQSPRYKIIEKRQSVAFWCNPISGHATLYWYQQILGQGPKLLIQFQNNGVVDDSQLPKDRFSAERLKGVDSTLKIQPAKLEDSAVYLCASSLDRDSAYEQYFGPGTRLTVT.

CDR3: CAISESGTEPYEQYF. CDR3 DNA sequence: TGTGCCATCAGTGAGTCCGGGACAGAACCCTACGAGCAGTACTTC. This chain uses TRBV10-3 with TRBJ2-7; 7 bases are shared with TRBD1. CDR1 ENHRY and CDR2 SYGVKD come from the germline V gene. Trimming at V came to 0 bases and at J to 2 bases, leaving 4 bases not matched to a gene. This CDR3 has 15 amino acids.

At least ten counts were recorded for this clone. The V and J genes are TRBV6-4 and TRBJ2-3, with 8 nucleotides matching TRBD2. The germline CDR1 and CDR2 sequences are MRHNA and SNTAGT. Germline trimming cut 0 bases from V and 0 bases from J; bases unmatched to any gene: 2. The CDR3 loop spans 16 amino acids. In DNA, the CDR3 is TGTGCCAGCAGTGACTCGCCTAGCGGGAGCACAGATACGCAGTATTTT. It encodes CASSDSPSGSTDTQYF.

V is TRBV5-8 and J is TRBJ2-6, with D possibly being TRBD1 (5 bases). Deletions cut 0 bases from V and 1 base from J, with 11 bases between. CDR3 length: 17 amino acids. Germline assignment: CDR1 SGHTS and CDR2 YDEGEE. CDR3 in amino acids: CASSLGQTLSGANVLTF. In DNA form, the CDR3 reads TGTGCCAGCAGCTTGGGACAGACCCTATCTGGGGCCAACGTCCTGACTTTC.

The genes are TRBV6-2 or TRBV6-3 and TRBJ1-1, with 8 bases aligning to TRBD1. The CDR3 loop spans 16 amino acids. CDR1 is MNHEY and CDR2 is SVGEGT in the germline V gene. Losses at the gene ends were 6 bases for V and 4 bases for J; bases not matched to a gene: 13. CDR3 nucleotide sequence: TGTGCCAGCAGCCAGGACAGGGCTTATATGGGCACTGAAGCTTTCTTT. This codes for CASSQDRAYMGTEAFF.

The gene calls are TRBV10-1 and TRBJ2-1, with D perhaps TRBD2 (5 bases). V was clipped by 4 bases and J by 10 bases, with 14 bases between them. CDR3 length: 13 residues. In germline, CDR1 is WNHNN, CDR2 SYGVQD (reference sequence). The CDR3 region has the DNA TGCGCCAGCAGTGTCTCGGAGGTTGGAGAGCAGTTCTTC. It specifies CASSVSEVGEQFF.